This T cell receptor (beta chain) was identified during a study of blood T cell repertoires in COVID-19. The protocol was immunoSEQ multiplex PCR, while the TCRdb copy is restricted to in-frame clones and leaves out a portion. The sample has about 140,000 clones; roughly 90% are singletons. Recruits, aged about 18 to 100 years, lived in 20 to 30 US areas. The recovered donors of Cohort 3 showed two negative PCRs, clearance, or symptom resolution. CDR3 length: 12 residues. Germline CDR1 is SGHRS and CDR2 is YFSETQ. The V gene lost 4 bases and the J gene lost 4 bases, with 8 bases spanning the gap. The chain combines TRBV5-1 with TRBJ1-1, with no clear D. The TCR sequence derives from a man between 50 and 59 years old who had recovered from COVID-19. The sample taken for sequencing was PBMCs or T cells enriched from blood (not recorded which). DNA for the CDR3: TGCGCCAGCAGCATTCCAGGCACTGAAGCTTTCTTT. It specifies CASSIPGTEAFF.